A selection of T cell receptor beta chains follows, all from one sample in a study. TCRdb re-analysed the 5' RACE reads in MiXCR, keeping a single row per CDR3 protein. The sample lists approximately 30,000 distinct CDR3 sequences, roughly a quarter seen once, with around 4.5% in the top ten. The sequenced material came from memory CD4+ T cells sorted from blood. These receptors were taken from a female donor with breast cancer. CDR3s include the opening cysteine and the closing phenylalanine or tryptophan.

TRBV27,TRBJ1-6,CASSVGQIYNSPLHF
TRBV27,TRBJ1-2,CATTRPGSGYTF
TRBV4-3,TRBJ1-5,CASSQSLNQPQHF
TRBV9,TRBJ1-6,CASSGQRVPSSYNSPLHF
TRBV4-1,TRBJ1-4,CASSLRQNNEKLFF
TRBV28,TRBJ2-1,CASSPWDGSYNEQFF
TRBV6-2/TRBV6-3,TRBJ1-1,CASSSRTSMNTEAFF
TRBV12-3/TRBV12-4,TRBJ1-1,CASSTQPNTEAFF
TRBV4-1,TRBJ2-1,CASSQGWGSYNEQFF
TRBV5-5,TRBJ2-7,CASSSRDRGSYYEQYF
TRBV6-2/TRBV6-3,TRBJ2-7,CASSSYRVQFKTYEQYF
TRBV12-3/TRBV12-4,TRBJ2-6,CASSPRDPSSGANVLTF
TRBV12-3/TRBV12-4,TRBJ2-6,CASSFGAPGANVLTF
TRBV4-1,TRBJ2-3,CASTLGGTTSTDTQYF
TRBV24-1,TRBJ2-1,CATSPQSSYNEQFF
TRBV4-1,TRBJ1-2,CASSPNSGTGSLGYTF
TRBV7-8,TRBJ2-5,CASSLSAGGLKTQYF
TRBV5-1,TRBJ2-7,CASSFGTGGFEQYF
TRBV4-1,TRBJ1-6,CASSQDPGLKNSPLHF
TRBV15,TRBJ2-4,CATSREVGNIQYF
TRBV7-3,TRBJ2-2,CASSLSGLTGELFF
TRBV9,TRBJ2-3,CASSAPTDTQYF
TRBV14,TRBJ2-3,CASSQNRVSQTDTQYF
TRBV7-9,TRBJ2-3,CASSLSPYQGASDTQYF
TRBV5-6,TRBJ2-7,CVSSGGGAGNYEQYF
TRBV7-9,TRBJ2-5,CASSLAAPQETQYF
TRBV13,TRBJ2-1,CASSLLGGGGSFVPNEQFF
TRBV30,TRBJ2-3,CAWSFRGLAGVGDTQYF
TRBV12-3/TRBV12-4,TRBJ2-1,CASSLGRTYNEQFF
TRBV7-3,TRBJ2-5,CASSLSGTEQETQYF
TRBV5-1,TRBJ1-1,CASSFIAPADTEAFF
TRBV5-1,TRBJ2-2,CASTIGAGELFF
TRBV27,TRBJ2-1,CASSLSGHCFF
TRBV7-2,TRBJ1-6,CASSSGEGSPLHF
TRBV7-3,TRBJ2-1,CASSPGLAGGVWGYNEQFF
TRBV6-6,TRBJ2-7,CASSTPAPGYEQYF
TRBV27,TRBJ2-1,CASSRGVYDEQFF
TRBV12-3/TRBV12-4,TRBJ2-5,CASSFWTGQETQYF
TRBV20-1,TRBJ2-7,CSARAAPRRSSYEQYF
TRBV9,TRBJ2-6,CASSAQGQGGANVLTF
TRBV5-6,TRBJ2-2,CASSPTLPSSNTGELFF
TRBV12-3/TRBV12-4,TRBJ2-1,CASSPDRGNEQFF
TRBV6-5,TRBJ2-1,CASSYSRQNEQFF
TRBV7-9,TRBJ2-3,CASILRESSTDTQYF
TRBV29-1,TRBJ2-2,CSVGTGELFF
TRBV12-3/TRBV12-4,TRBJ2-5,CASSLAGPGGTQYF
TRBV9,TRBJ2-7,CAGSSRPGHDYEQYF
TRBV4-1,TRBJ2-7,CASSQSPGTLFYEQYF
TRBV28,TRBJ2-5,CASSPTRKETQYF
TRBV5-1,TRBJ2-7,CASSLGPGTNYEQYF
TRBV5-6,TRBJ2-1,CASTLGFGDNEQFF
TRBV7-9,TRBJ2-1,CASSIRQGDYNEQFF
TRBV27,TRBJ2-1,CASSSLGTSSPYNEQFF
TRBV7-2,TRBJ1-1,CASSFLPGRANTEAFF
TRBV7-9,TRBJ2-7,CASNGGTSYEQYF